Below, one T cell receptor beta chain is given with its context. Antigen: not known. Trimming cost V 6 bases and J 8 bases, with 20 bases left between them. The CDR3 contains 15 residues. Germline V gives CDR1 SGHRS, CDR2 YFSETQ. Using immunoSEQ multiplex PCR, the repertoire was profiled, and TCRdb retains in-frame clones only, with some absent. Of 150,000 to 200,000 clones in the sample, 85% to 95% were seen once. The data are from a study of T cell responses to AZD1222 COVID-19 vaccine. Study outcomes and limitations: The donors showed a predominance of white British ancestry and of females, with possible underestimation of clonal diversity.

The sequences come from peripheral blood, collected on day 0 of AZD1222 vaccination. This chain connects TRBV5-1 to TRBJ1-4; D not resolved. The clonotype was recovered from an adult in good health. The CDR3 coding sequence is TGCGCCAGCAACTCCCCCCACGGGTTGGGAGAAAAACTGTTTTTT. It yields the protein CASNSPHGLGEKLFF.